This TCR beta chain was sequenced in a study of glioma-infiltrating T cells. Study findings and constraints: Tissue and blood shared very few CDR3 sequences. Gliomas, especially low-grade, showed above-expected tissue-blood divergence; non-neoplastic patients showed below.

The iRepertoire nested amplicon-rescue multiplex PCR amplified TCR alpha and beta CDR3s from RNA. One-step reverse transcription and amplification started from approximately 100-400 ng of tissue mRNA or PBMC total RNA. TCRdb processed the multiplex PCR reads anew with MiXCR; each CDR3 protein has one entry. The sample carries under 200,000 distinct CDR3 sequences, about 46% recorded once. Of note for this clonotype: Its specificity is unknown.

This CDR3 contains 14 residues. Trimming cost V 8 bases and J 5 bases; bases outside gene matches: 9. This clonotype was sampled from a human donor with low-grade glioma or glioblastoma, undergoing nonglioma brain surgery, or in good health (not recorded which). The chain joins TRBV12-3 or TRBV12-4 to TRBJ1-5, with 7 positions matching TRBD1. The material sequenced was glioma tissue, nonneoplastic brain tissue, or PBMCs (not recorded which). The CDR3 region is CASSGGGWDQPQHF. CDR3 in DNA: TGTGCCAGCTCAGGGGGGGGCTGGGATCAGCCCCAGCATTTT.